This TCR beta chain was observed in a study of vaccination effects on CD4 cells after COVID-19. Study-wide findings and caveats: Early post-infection timepoints were absent, and convalescent patients were few.

Prior to sequencing, the ViraFEST assay stimulated PBMC with viral peptide pools, which expanded the antigen-specific CD4+ T cells. Culture lasted about ten days before CD4+ T cell isolation. Each participant received a vaccine that was either BNT162b2 or mRNA-1273, given as two doses. CDR3 size: 14 residues. The germline V gene has CDR1 LNHDA and CDR2 SQIVND (reference sequence). Unmatched junction bases numbered 6, after V lost 5 bases and J lost 4 bases. Sequenced by immunoSEQ multiplex PCR; TCRdb stores in-frame clones only, minus some. The repertoire holds around 67,000 clones, about 81% seen once, with 1.2% in the top ten. Points on this clone: Its antigen is unknown.

J is TRBJ2-5 and V is TRBV19; 8 bases line up with TRBD1. This TCR was sampled from a human donor who received a COVID-19 vaccine. The source was CD4+ T cells from PBMCs cultured with HCoV-229E spike peptides, collected after COVID-19 vaccination. The CDR3 sequence: CASSQTGGVETQYF. The CDR3 DNA follows: TGTGCCAGTAGTCAAACAGGGGGTGTAGAGACCCAGTACTTC. The full variable domain, rest sourced from reference TRBV19 and TRBJ2-5, is DGGITQSPKYLFRKEGQNVTLSCEQNLNHDAMYWYRQDPGQGLRLIYYSQIVNDFQKGDIAEGYSVSREKKESFPLTVTSAQKNPTAFYLCASSQTGGVETQYFGPGTRLLVL.